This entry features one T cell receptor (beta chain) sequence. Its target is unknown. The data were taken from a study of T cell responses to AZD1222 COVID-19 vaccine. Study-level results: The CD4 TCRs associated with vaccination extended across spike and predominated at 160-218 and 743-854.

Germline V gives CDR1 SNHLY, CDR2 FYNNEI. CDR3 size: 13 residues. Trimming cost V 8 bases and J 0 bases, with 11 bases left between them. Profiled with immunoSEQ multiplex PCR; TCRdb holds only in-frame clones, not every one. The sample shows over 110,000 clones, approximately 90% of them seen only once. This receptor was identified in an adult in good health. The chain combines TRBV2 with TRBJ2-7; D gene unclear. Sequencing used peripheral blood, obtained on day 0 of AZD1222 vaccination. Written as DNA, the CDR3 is TGTGCCAGCGGCAGACTCCTCTCCTACGAGCAGTACTTC. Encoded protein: CASGRLLSYEQYF.